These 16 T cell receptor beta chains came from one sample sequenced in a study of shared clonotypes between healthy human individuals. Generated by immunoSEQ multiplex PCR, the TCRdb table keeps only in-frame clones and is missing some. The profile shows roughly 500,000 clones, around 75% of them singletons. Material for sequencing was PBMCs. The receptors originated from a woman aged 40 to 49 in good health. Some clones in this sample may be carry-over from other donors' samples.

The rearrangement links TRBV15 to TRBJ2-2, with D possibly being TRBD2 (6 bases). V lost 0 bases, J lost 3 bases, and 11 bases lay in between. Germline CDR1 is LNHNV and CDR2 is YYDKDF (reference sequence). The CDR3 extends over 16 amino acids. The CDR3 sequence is CATSRDHGGYTGELFF. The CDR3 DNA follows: TGTGCCACCAGCAGAGATCACGGGGGTTACACCGGGGAGCTGTTTTTT.

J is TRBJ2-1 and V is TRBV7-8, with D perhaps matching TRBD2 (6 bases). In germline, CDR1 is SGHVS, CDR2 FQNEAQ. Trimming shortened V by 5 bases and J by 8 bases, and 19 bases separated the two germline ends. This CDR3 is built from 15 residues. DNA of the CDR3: TGTGCCAGCAGCCCCTTCGGTGGCTGGAGGGATGAGCAGTTCTTC. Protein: CASSPFGGWRDEQFF.

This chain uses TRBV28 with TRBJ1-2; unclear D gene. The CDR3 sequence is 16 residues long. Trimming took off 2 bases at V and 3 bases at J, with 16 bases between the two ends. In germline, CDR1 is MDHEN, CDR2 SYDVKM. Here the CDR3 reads CASSLVALEPYYGYTF. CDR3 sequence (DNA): TGTGCCAGCAGTTTAGTCGCCCTCGAGCCTTACTATGGCTACACCTTC.

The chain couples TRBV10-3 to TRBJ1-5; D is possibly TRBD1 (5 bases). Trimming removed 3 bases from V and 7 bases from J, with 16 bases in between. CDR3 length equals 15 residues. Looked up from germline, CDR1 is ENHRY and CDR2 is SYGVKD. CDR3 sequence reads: CAISDRGRVGQPQHF. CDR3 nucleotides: TGTGCCATCAGTGACCGGGGCAGGGTGGGACAGCCCCAGCATTTT.

In nucleotides, the CDR3 is TGTGCCAGCAGTTTAATTACGGGGAAACTGACTTTC. It yields the protein CASSLITGKLTF. This rearrangement joins TRBV28 to TRBJ2-6; D is perhaps TRBD2 (5 bases). Per the germline V gene, CDR1 is MDHEN and CDR2 is SYDVKM. The CDR3 length is 12 residues. Trimming took 2 bases from V and 16 from J, leaving 12 bases between them. The full variable domain, its missing parts supplied by reference TRBV28 and TRBJ2-6, is DVKVTQSSRYLVKRTGEKVFLECVQDMDHENMFWYRQDPGLGLRLIYFSYDVKMKEKGDIPEGYSVSREKKERFSLILESASTNQTSMYLCASSLITGKLTFGAGSRLTVL.

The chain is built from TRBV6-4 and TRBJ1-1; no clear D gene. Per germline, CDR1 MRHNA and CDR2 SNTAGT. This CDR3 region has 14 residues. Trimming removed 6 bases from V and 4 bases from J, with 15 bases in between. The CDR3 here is CASSQLVGSTEAFF. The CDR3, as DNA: TGTGCCAGCAGCCAACTCGTAGGGAGCACTGAAGCTTTCTTT.

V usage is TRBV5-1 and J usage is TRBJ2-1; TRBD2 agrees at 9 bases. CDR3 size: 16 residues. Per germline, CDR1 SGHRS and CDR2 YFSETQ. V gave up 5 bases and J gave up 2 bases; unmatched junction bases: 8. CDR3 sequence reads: CASSFSGSRTYNEQFF. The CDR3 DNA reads TGCGCCAGCAGTTTTAGCGGGAGTCGCACCTACAATGAGCAGTTCTTC.

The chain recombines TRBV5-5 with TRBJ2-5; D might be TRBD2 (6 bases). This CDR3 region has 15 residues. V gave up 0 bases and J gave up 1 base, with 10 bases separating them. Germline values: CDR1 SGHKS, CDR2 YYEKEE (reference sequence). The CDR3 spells CASSLVTSAQETQYF. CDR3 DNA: TGTGCCAGCAGCTTGGTGACTAGTGCCCAAGAGACCCAGTACTTC.

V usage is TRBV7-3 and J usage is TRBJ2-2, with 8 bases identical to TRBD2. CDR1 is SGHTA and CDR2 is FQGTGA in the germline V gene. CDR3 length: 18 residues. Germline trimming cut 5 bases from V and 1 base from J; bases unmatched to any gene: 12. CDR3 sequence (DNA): TGTGCCAGCAGCCAAAGGGCCCTAGCGGGCTTGAACACCGGGGAGCTGTTTTTT. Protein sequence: CASSQRALAGLNTGELFF. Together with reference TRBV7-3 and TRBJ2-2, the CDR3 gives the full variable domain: GAGVSQTPSNKVTEKGKYVELRCDPISGHTALYWYRQSLGQGPEFLIYFQGTGAADDSGLPNDRFFAVRPEGSVSTLKIQRTERGDSAVYLCASSQRALAGLNTGELFFGEGSRLTVL.

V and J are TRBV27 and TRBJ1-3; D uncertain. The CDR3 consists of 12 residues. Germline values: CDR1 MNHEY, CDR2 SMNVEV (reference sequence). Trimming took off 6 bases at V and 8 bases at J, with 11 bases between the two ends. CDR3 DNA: TGTGCCAGCAGGGACCGGAGCGACACCATATATTTT. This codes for CASRDRSDTIYF.

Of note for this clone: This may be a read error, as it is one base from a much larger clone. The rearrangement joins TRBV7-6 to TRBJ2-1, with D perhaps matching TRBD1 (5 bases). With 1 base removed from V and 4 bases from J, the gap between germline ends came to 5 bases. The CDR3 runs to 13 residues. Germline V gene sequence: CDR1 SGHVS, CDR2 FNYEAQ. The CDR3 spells CASSLGQYNEQFF. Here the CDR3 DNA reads TGTGCCAGCAGCTTAGGACAGTACAATGAGCAGTTCTTC. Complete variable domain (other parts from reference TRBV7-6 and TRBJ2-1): GAGVSQSPRYKVTKRGQDVALRCDPISGHVSLYWYRQALGQGPEFLTYFNYEAQQDKSGLPNDRFSAERPEGSISTLTIQRTEQRDSAMYRCASSLGQYNEQFFGPGTRLTVL.

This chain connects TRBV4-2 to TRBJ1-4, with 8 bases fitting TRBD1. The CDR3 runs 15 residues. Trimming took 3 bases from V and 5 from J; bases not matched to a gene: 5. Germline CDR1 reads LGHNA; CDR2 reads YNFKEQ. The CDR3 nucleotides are TGTGCCAGCAGCCATGTGGACAGGGAGAATGAAAAACTGTTTTTT. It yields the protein CASSHVDRENEKLFF.

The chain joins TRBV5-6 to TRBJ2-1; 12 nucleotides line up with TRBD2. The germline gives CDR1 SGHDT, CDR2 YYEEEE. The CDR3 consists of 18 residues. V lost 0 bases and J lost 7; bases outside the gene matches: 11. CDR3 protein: CASSLETGVTSGGNEQFF. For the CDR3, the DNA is TGTGCCAGCAGCTTGGAGACAGGGGTCACTAGCGGGGGGAATGAGCAGTTCTTC.

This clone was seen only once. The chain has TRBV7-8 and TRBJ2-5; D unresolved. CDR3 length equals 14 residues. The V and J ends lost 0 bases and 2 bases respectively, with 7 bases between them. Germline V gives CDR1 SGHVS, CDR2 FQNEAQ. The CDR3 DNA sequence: TGTGCCAGCAGCTTAGCGAGCCGACAAGAGACCCAGTACTTC. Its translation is CASSLASRQETQYF.

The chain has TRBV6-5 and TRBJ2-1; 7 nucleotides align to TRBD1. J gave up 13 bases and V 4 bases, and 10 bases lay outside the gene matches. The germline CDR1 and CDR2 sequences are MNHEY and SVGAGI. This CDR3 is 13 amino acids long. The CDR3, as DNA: TGTGCCAGCAGTTCCCAGACAGGGAGTCGCCAGTTCTTC. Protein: CASSSQTGSRQFF.

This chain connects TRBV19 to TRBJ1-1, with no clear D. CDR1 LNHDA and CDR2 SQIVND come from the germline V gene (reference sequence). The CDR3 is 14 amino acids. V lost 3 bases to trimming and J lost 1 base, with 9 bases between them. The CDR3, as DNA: TGTGCCAGTAGTATTCGCGGCAGGAACACTGAAGCTTTCTTT. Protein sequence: CASSIRGRNTEAFF.